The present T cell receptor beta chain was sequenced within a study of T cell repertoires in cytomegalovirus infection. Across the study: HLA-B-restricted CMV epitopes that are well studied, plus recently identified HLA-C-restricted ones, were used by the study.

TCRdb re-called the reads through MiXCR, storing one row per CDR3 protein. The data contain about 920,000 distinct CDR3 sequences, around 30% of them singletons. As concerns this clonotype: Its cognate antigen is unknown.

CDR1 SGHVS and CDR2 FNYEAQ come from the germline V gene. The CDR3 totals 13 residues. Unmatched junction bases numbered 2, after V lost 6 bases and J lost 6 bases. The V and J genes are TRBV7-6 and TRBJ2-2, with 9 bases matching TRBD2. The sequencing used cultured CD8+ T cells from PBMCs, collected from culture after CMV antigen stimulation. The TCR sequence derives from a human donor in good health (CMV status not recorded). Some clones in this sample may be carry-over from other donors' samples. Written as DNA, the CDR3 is TGTGCCAGCAGTCCTAGCGGGGCCGGGGAGCTGTTTTTT. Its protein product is CASSPSGAGELFF.